What follows are 13 T cell receptor beta chains derived from one specimen sequenced in a study of blood T cell repertoires in COVID-19. Sequencing used immunoSEQ multiplex PCR; TCRdb keeps in-frame clones, though not all of them. The sample has 250,000 to 400,000 clones, around 87% seen once. Sequencing used PBMCs or T cells enriched from blood (not recorded which). The receptors derive from a woman between 25 and 40 years old who had recovered from COVID-19.

CDR3 sequence (DNA): TGTGCCAGCTCCATTAGCGAGAGCTCCTACAATGAGCAGTTCTTC. Translating it yields CASSISESSYNEQFF. J is TRBJ2-1 and V is TRBV18; TRBD2 might be the D (5 bases). This CDR3 is built from 15 residues. Trimming cost V 6 bases and J 0 bases, with 12 bases left between them. Germline CDR1 is KGHSH and CDR2 is LQKENI.

This clone was found once. The gene calls are TRBV9 and TRBJ2-7, with TRBD1 matching 11 bases. The ends lost 6 bases at V and 5 bases at J; junction bases unmatched: 4. CDR1 and CDR2 from the germline V gene are SGDLS and YYNGEE. The CDR3 consists of 13 residues. This chain's CDR3 is CASNEGQGDEQYF. Written as DNA, the CDR3 is TGTGCCAGCAACGAGGGACAGGGGGACGAGCAGTACTTC.

CDR3 loop: CASSQDSGARGYTF. In DNA form, the CDR3 reads TGTGCCAGCAGCCAAGATTCAGGGGCACGGGGCTACACCTTC. The V call is TRBV3-1 (or the pseudogene TRBV3-2), the J call TRBJ1-2; a possible D gene is TRBD1 (6 bases). The V end was cut by 0 bases, the J end by 8 bases, with 13 bases between. This CDR3 has 14 residues. The germline CDR1 and CDR2 sequences are LGHDT and YNNKEL (reference sequence).

This chain joins TRBV6-2 or TRBV6-3 and TRBJ2-1; 12 positions match TRBD2. The germline V gene encodes CDR1 MNHEY and CDR2 SVGEGT. This CDR3 is built from 15 residues. Trimming at V came to 6 bases and at J to 8 bases, leaving 8 bases not matched to a gene. The CDR3 reads CASSLTSGGRYEQFF. CDR3 DNA sequence: TGTGCCAGCAGCCTTACTAGCGGGGGGAGGTATGAGCAGTTCTTC.

This chain links TRBV7-9 with TRBJ2-1, with TRBD2 matching 11 bases. There are 16 residues in the CDR3. Germline CDR1 is SEHNR and CDR2 is FQNEAQ (reference sequence). V trimming: 5 bases; J trimming: 1 base; junction bases outside the gene matches: 4. The CDR3 nucleotides read TGTGCCAGCAGCCATTTAGCGGGGGGGTCCTACAATGAGCAGTTCTTC. This sequence encodes CASSHLAGGSYNEQFF.

This sequence joins TRBV5-4 and TRBJ2-7; 7 bases match TRBD2. Per germline, CDR1 SGHNT and CDR2 YYREEE (reference sequence). CDR3 length equals 15 residues. Germline trimming cut 2 bases from V and 6 bases from J; bases unmatched to any gene: 11. CDR3 in DNA: TGTGCCAGCAGCTTAGCTCAGACTAGCTCTCCCGAGCAGTACTTC. Translation gives CASSLAQTSSPEQYF. Filled out from reference TRBV5-4 and TRBJ2-7, the complete variable domain reads ETGVTQSPTHLIKTRGQQVTLRCSSQSGHNTVSWYQQALGQGPQFIFQYYREEENGRGNFPPRFSGLQFPNYSSELNVNALELDDSALYLCASSLAQTSSPEQYFGPGTRLTVT.

In nucleotides, the CDR3 is TGTGCCAGCAGCCCTTTGGCCGGGAGCTTAGCCTACGAGCAGTACTTC. Translation gives CASSPLAGSLAYEQYF. The J gene is TRBJ2-7, the V gene TRBV28, with D tentatively TRBD2 (6 bases). Germline V gene sequence: CDR1 MDHEN, CDR2 SYDVKM. The CDR3 loop spans 16 amino acids. The V gene lost 6 bases and the J gene lost 2 bases, with 20 bases spanning the gap.

The genes are TRBV7-2 and TRBJ1-2; TRBD1 agrees at 9 bases. V shed 6 bases, J shed 4 bases, and the junction held 6 bases outside the gene matches. The CDR3 has 14 amino acids. Germline V lookup: CDR1 SGHTA, CDR2 FQGNSA. In DNA form, the CDR3 reads TGTGCCAGCAGACCCCAGACAGGGGGCTATGGCTACACCTTC. It is translated as CASRPQTGGYGYTF.

This clone came up once. The chain couples TRBV5-1 to TRBJ1-3, with a weak D call TRBD1 (6 bases). CDR1 is SGHRS, CDR2 YFSETQ, per germline. This CDR3 has 16 residues. Deletions cut 3 bases from V and 4 bases from J, with 17 bases between. The DNA of the CDR3 is TGCGCCAGCAGCTCCGGGACACTCTTCTGGGGAAACACCATATATTTT. Translation gives CASSSGTLFWGNTIYF.

DNA of the CDR3: TGTGCCAGCAGTTACTCCGGGGTCAGTAACTATGGCTACACCTTC. It yields the protein CASSYSGVSNYGYTF. The chain combines TRBV6-5 with TRBJ1-2; no clear D gene. This CDR3 contains 15 residues. Trimming pared 0 bases from V and 1 base from J, leaving 9 bases between. The germline V gene encodes CDR1 MNHEY and CDR2 SVGAGI.

This chain links TRBV19 with TRBJ2-3, with D tentatively TRBD2 (6 bases). Looked up from germline, CDR1 is LNHDA and CDR2 is SQIVND (reference sequence). This CDR3 contains 13 residues. DNA for the CDR3: TGTGCTTCGACGGGGACTTCCCGAGATACGCAGTATTTT. Its translation is CASTGTSRDTQYF.

This rearrangement joins TRBV4-2 to TRBJ1-1; D not certain. Germline V gene sequence: CDR1 LGHNA, CDR2 YNFKEQ. Trimming removed 3 bases at V and 8 bases at J, with 10 bases between. The CDR3 covers 12 residues. CDR3 coding DNA: TGTGCCAGCAGCCAGATCCTGCAGGAAGCTTTCTTT. Translated, it gives CASSQILQEAFF.

The V call is TRBV19, the J call TRBJ1-1, with D perhaps TRBD1 (6 bases). Trimming cost V 1 base and J 7 bases, with 13 bases left between them. CDR3 length: 14 residues. CDR1 is LNHDA, CDR2 SQIVND, per germline (reference sequence). The chain's CDR3 is CASSIGGGAGEAFF. The CDR3, as DNA: TGTGCCAGTAGTATAGGTGGGGGCGCGGGTGAAGCTTTCTTT.